This is a list of T cell receptor beta chains from one sample in a study of shared clonotypes between healthy human individuals. TCRdb keeps only in-frame clones here, not all; method: immunoSEQ multiplex PCR. The data hold over a million clones, with roughly 74% observed a single time. Material: memory CD4+ T cells from PBMCs. All receptors come from a man between 18 and 29 years old in good health. Some clones in this sample may be carry-over from other donors' samples. Each CDR3 is given with its conserved first and last residue. D genes are given only for firm matches. Not all rows give a size; the values are once, few, many and, for expanded clones, a class.

DNA: TGCAGCGTTGAATCAAAAGAGACCCAGTACTTC
CDR3: CSVESKETQYF
D: -
J: TRBJ2-5
size: -
V: TRBV29-1

DNA: TGTGCCAGCAGCTGGGGGACCTATTCACCGTTCTTC
CDR3: CASSWGTYSPFF
D: -
J: TRBJ2-1
size: few
V: TRBV7-2

DNA: TGTGCCAGTAGTTCGGGTGGACTTGGGGAGACCCAGTACTTC
CDR3: CASSSGGLGETQYF
D: -
J: TRBJ2-5
size: -
V: TRBV19

DNA: TGTGCCAGCAGTGTGGCAGGGTACACTGAAGCTTTCTTT
CDR3: CASSVAGYTEAFF
D: -
J: TRBJ1-1
size: -
V: TRBV25-1

DNA: TGTGCCAGCAGTTACTCGTTCCCAGACAACTATGGCTACACCTTC
CDR3: CASSYSFPDNYGYTF
D: -
J: TRBJ1-2
size: few
V: TRBV6-6

DNA: TGTGCCAGCTCCGGGACTAGTCCCTTTGAGTTCCACGAGCAGTACTTC
CDR3: CASSGTSPFEFHEQYF
D: TRBD2
J: TRBJ2-7
size: -
V: TRBV28

DNA: TGTGCCAGCAGCGTAGGGGGCAGCCTGAACACCGGGGAGCTGTTTTTT
CDR3: CASSVGGSLNTGELFF
D: -
J: TRBJ2-2
size: -
V: TRBV9

DNA: TGTGCCAGCCGGAGCGGGATAAGCACAGATACGCAGTATTTT
CDR3: CASRSGISTDTQYF
D: TRBD2
J: TRBJ2-3
size: -
V: TRBV6-4

DNA: TGCGCCAGCAGCCAAGGGGGCCTACGGGGAGATACGCAGTATTTT
CDR3: CASSQGGLRGDTQYF
D: -
J: TRBJ2-3
size: -
V: TRBV4-3

DNA: TGCGCCAGCAGCAAAGCAGGGGTGGCGAACACCGGGGAGCTGTTTTTT
CDR3: CASSKAGVANTGELFF
D: -
J: TRBJ2-2
size: -
V: TRBV5-1

DNA: TGTGCCAGCAGTGAGTCTTTTGGGGGCACAGATACGCAGTATTTT
CDR3: CASSESFGGTDTQYF
D: -
J: TRBJ2-3
size: few
V: TRBV25-1

DNA: TGTGCCAGCAGTTACTTCGGGGGCTCCTACGAGCAGTACTTC
CDR3: CASSYFGGSYEQYF
D: -
J: TRBJ2-7
size: -
V: TRBV6-6

DNA: TGCAGCGTTGTCGGGACGTCTAGCACAGATACGCAGTATTTT
CDR3: CSVVGTSSTDTQYF
D: -
J: TRBJ2-3
size: -
V: TRBV29-1

DNA: TGTGCCAGCAGAATGGACGTGAGCTCCTACGAGCAGTACTTC
CDR3: CASRMDVSSYEQYF
D: -
J: TRBJ2-7
size: -
V: TRBV21-1

DNA: TGTGCCAGCAGTGAATCGGTGGTGGGCACTGAAGCTTTCTTT
CDR3: CASSESVVGTEAFF
D: -
J: TRBJ1-1
size: -
V: TRBV2

DNA: TGCAGCGCTACAGGGGGAAGCAATCAGCCCCAGCATTTT
CDR3: CSATGGSNQPQHF
D: TRBD1
J: TRBJ1-5
size: -
V: TRBV29-1

DNA: TGTGCCTGGGTAGGAGGGAATAACTATGGCTACACCTTC
CDR3: CAWVGGNNYGYTF
D: -
J: TRBJ1-2
size: -
V: TRBV30

DNA: TGTGCCAGCAGCCCCTTTTTGGAAGGGGTATACGAGCAGTACTTC
CDR3: CASSPFLEGVYEQYF
D: -
J: TRBJ2-7
size: once
V: TRBV9

DNA: TGTGCCAGCTCCCTCGGCCCCGGGGCTAGCAGATATATTTCCTACAATGAGCAGTTCTTC
CDR3: CASSLGPGASRYISYNEQFF
D: -
J: TRBJ2-1
size: many
V: TRBV2

DNA: TGTGCCAGTAGTACCGGGACAGGCTTTAACACTGAAGCTTTCTTT
CDR3: CASSTGTGFNTEAFF
D: TRBD1
J: TRBJ1-1
size: -
V: TRBV19

DNA: TGTGCCAGCAGTTACGGGCACAGGGAAGGCGGCTACACCTTC
CDR3: CASSYGHREGGYTF
D: -
J: TRBJ1-2
size: -
V: TRBV6-5

DNA: TGCAGTGCCTCGTACGAGCAGCCCCAGCATTTT
CDR3: CSASYEQPQHF
D: -
J: TRBJ1-5
size: -
V: TRBV20-1

DNA: TGTGCCAGCAGCTTAAGGCTGACCTCCTACAATGAGCAGTTCTTC
CDR3: CASSLRLTSYNEQFF
D: -
J: TRBJ2-1
size: -
V: TRBV7-8

DNA: TGTGCCAGCAGCCTCGCCGGGACAGGCTTCTACGAGCAGTACTTC
CDR3: CASSLAGTGFYEQYF
D: TRBD1
J: TRBJ2-7
size: -
V: TRBV11-1

DNA: TGTGCCAGCAGCTGGGGAGGTAACGGGGAGCTGTTTTTT
CDR3: CASSWGGNGELFF
D: -
J: TRBJ2-2
size: -
V: TRBV7-6

DNA: TGTGCCAGCAGCTTACAGGGGGGCCAAGAGACCCAGTACTTC
CDR3: CASSLQGGQETQYF
D: -
J: TRBJ2-5
size: -
V: TRBV7-9

DNA: TGTGCCAGCACCAGGCGCGCAGGGACATCTCTCGGCTACACCTTC
CDR3: CASTRRAGTSLGYTF
D: -
J: TRBJ1-2
size: many
V: TRBV28

DNA: TGTGCCAGCTCACTCGGCCGCCAAATGAACACTGAAGCTTTCTTT
CDR3: CASSLGRQMNTEAFF
D: -
J: TRBJ1-1
size: -
V: TRBV18

DNA: TGTGCCAGCAGTTACTATCCAGATCAGGGGGCGTTGAGCAATCAGCCCCAGCATTTT
CDR3: CASSYYPDQGALSNQPQHF
D: TRBD1
J: TRBJ1-5
size: -
V: TRBV28

DNA: TGTGCCACGAGGACTAGCGGGACTTACGAGCAGTACTTC
CDR3: CATRTSGTYEQYF
D: TRBD2
J: TRBJ2-7
size: -
V: TRBV28

DNA: TGTGCCAGCAGCTCTCTAGCGGGAGCTATAACAGATACGCAGTATTTT
CDR3: CASSSLAGAITDTQYF
D: TRBD2
J: TRBJ2-3
size: -
V: TRBV7-8

DNA: TGTGCCAGCAGCACGGGACAGCCGTGGAATGAGCAGTTCTTC
CDR3: CASSTGQPWNEQFF
D: TRBD1
J: TRBJ2-1
size: -
V: TRBV5-6

DNA: TGTGCCAGCAGCACTCCTTGGGGTCTTTCTGAAGCTTTCTTT
CDR3: CASSTPWGLSEAFF
D: -
J: TRBJ1-1
size: -
V: TRBV25-1

DNA: TGTGCCAGCAGCTCCCGACAGGGGGCTCGGACCGGGGAGCTGTTTTTT
CDR3: CASSSRQGARTGELFF
D: TRBD1
J: TRBJ2-2
size: -
V: TRBV7-2

DNA: TGTGCCAGCAGCGATGGACAGGGGTTTCCCAAAAACATTCAGTACTTC
CDR3: CASSDGQGFPKNIQYF
D: TRBD1
J: TRBJ2-4
size: -
V: TRBV28

DNA: TGTGCCAGCAGTTACGGAGCGGGAGGAACCCAAGAGACCCAGTACTTC
CDR3: CASSYGAGGTQETQYF
D: TRBD2
J: TRBJ2-5
size: few
V: TRBV6-5

DNA: TGTGCCAGCAGTTACGAGTTGGCCAGGGGGCAGAGCGAGCAGTACTTC
CDR3: CASSYELARGQSEQYF
D: TRBD1
J: TRBJ2-7
size: few
V: TRBV6-5

DNA: TGTGCCAGCTCACCTCGGAACACCGGGGAGCTGTTTTTT
CDR3: CASSPRNTGELFF
D: -
J: TRBJ2-2
size: -
V: TRBV18

DNA: TGTGCCAGTAGTATTTACGGAGATCTTCTAGGTGAGCAGTTCTTC
CDR3: CASSIYGDLLGEQFF
D: -
J: TRBJ2-1
size: -
V: TRBV19

DNA: TGTGCCAGCAGCAGTGCAACTAATGAAAAACTGTTTTTT
CDR3: CASSSATNEKLFF
D: -
J: TRBJ1-4
size: -
V: TRBV5-5

DNA: TGTGCCAGCAGCTTAGTCGGCGGCACAGATACGCAGTATTTT
CDR3: CASSLVGGTDTQYF
D: -
J: TRBJ2-3
size: few
V: TRBV7-2

DNA: TGTGCCAGTAGTCGTCAGGGGGCAACTAATGAAAAACTGTTTTTT
CDR3: CASSRQGATNEKLFF
D: TRBD1
J: TRBJ1-4
size: -
V: TRBV19

DNA: TGTGCCAGCAGCTTCCAAGAGACCCAGTACTTC
CDR3: CASSFQETQYF
D: -
J: TRBJ2-5
size: -
V: TRBV7-6

DNA: TGTGCCAGCAGCCGGAGAAGCGGGAGCTCCTACAATGAGCAGTTCTTC
CDR3: CASSRRSGSSYNEQFF
D: TRBD2
J: TRBJ2-1
size: -
V: TRBV28

DNA: TGTGCCAGCAGCACACAGGGGGCAGATACGCAGTATTTT
CDR3: CASSTQGADTQYF
D: TRBD1
J: TRBJ2-3
size: -
V: TRBV28

DNA: TGTGCCAGCTCACCTAATGGACTAGGTGTCACCGGGGAGCTGTTTTTT
CDR3: CASSPNGLGVTGELFF
D: TRBD2
J: TRBJ2-2
size: -
V: TRBV18

DNA: TGTGCCAGCTCACCCGTTGGGGGGAGTTCTAACTATGGCTACACCTTC
CDR3: CASSPVGGSSNYGYTF
D: -
J: TRBJ1-2
size: -
V: TRBV18

DNA: TGTGCCAGCAGCGCTCGCTACGAGCAGTACTTC
CDR3: CASSARYEQYF
D: -
J: TRBJ2-7
size: -
V: TRBV5-6

DNA: TGTGCCAGCAGGAGACTAGCGGGAGGGCAAAGTGGTGAGCAGTTCTTC
CDR3: CASRRLAGGQSGEQFF
D: TRBD2
J: TRBJ2-1
size: -
V: TRBV27

DNA: TGTGCCAGCAGCCAGTCTGTGGGACTAGCGGGGGGGAGCTCCTACAATGAGCAGTTCTTC
CDR3: CASSQSVGLAGGSSYNEQFF
D: TRBD2
J: TRBJ2-1
size: -
V: TRBV4-2

DNA: TGCGCCAGCAGCTGGCCTAGCGGGAGCGGCCCGCCCGGGGAGCTGTTTTTT
CDR3: CASSWPSGSGPPGELFF
D: TRBD2
J: TRBJ2-2
size: -
V: TRBV5-1

DNA: TGTGCCAGCAGACCTGGACTGGGGGCAGGAAACACCATATATTTT
CDR3: CASRPGLGAGNTIYF
D: -
J: TRBJ1-3
size: few
V: TRBV6-6

DNA: TGCGCCAGCAGCCATCCTAGCGGGAGAGGGGCGTACAATGAGCAGTTCTTC
CDR3: CASSHPSGRGAYNEQFF
D: TRBD2
J: TRBJ2-1
size: few
V: TRBV4-1

DNA: TGTGCCAGCAGCCTTAAAGGCAATCCTCAAAGCTCCTACGAGCAGTACTTC
CDR3: CASSLKGNPQSSYEQYF
D: -
J: TRBJ2-7
size: once
V: TRBV27

DNA: TGCGCCAGCAGCCAAGACAGACTCTCTTATGGCTACACCTTC
CDR3: CASSQDRLSYGYTF
D: -
J: TRBJ1-2
size: -
V: TRBV4-3

DNA: TGCGCCAGCAGCCAAGATGTGGGGGAGACCCAGTACTTC
CDR3: CASSQDVGETQYF
D: -
J: TRBJ2-5
size: -
V: TRBV4-3

DNA: TGTGCCAGCAGTACCCAGGGGGGGACTGAAGCTTTCTTT
CDR3: CASSTQGGTEAFF
D: TRBD1
J: TRBJ1-1
size: -
V: TRBV28

DNA: TGTGCCAGCAGGACAGGGGGCGCGGGCGGAAACACCATATATTTT
CDR3: CASRTGGAGGNTIYF
D: TRBD1
J: TRBJ1-3
size: -
V: TRBV5-8

DNA: TGCCCGCCGGGACTAGCAATGAACAATGAGCAGTTCTTC
CDR3: CPPGLAMNNEQFF
D: TRBD2
J: TRBJ2-1
size: -
V: TRBV7-9